These T cell receptor beta chains were read from a single sample in a study of CD4+ T cells in melanoma. This table comes from immunoSEQ multiplex PCR, and its TCRdb copy is limited to in-frame clones, with some not included. Of 15,000 to 20,000 clones listed, 83% were seen once; the top ten hold around 5%. The sample taken for sequencing was cells from a culture (not recorded whether cultured in vitro). The receptors were sampled from a human donor with melanoma. Both conserved end residues are part of each CDR3. The D gene is left open where the match is weak. Expanded clones get a size class; other rows say once, few or many, or leave the size out.

D | size | J | V | DNA | CDR3
TRBD1 | NA | TRBJ2-7 | TRBV6-5 | TGTGCCAGCAGTTATCTGACAGGGGGGGAGCAGTACTTC | CASSYLTGGEQYF
NA | NA | TRBJ2-5 | TRBV11-2 | TGTGCCAGCAGCGGTAGGTACGGCCCCGTCCGGACAGAAGAGACCCAGTACTTC | CASSGRYGPVRTEETQYF
TRBD2 | few | TRBJ2-5 | TRBV29-1 | TGCAGCGTTGGGGGACTAGCGGGAGAGACCCAGTACTTC | CSVGGLAGETQYF
NA | NA | TRBJ1-5 | TRBV18 | TGTGCCAGCTCACCTGTCGCCGGGGGCAATCAGCCCCAGCATTTT | CASSPVAGGNQPQHF
TRBD2 | NA | TRBJ2-7 | TRBV2 | TGTGCCAGCAGCCTGACTAGCGGGATCTACGAGCAGTACTTC | CASSLTSGIYEQYF
NA | once | TRBJ1-1 | TRBV5-1 | TGCGCCAGCAGCTTGGCGGACCTTCGGAACACTGAAGCTTTCTTT | CASSLADLRNTEAFF
NA | NA | TRBJ1-1 | TRBV11-1 | TGTGCCAGCAGTCTACTCCCGGGGGGTACGGCTTTCTTT | CASSLLPGGTAFF
TRBD1 | NA | TRBJ1-4 | TRBV2 | TGTGCCAGCACCTCGACAGGGATGGGGAAACTGTTTTTT | CASTSTGMGKLFF
NA | NA | TRBJ1-4 | TRBV4-1 | TGCGCCAGCAGCCAAGATTCCACAGGTGGAACAACTAATGAAAAACTGTTTTTT | CASSQDSTGGTTNEKLFF
NA | NA | TRBJ2-6 | TRBV7-9 | TGTGCCAGCAGCTCACGGTTGGAGGGGGCCAACGTCCTGACTTTC | CASSSRLEGANVLTF
NA | NA | TRBJ2-7 | TRBV30 | TGTGCCTGGAGACCAGGGATGAGGACTTGGTTTAACGAGCAGTACTTC | CAWRPGMRTWFNEQYF
NA | few | TRBJ1-6 | TRBV27 | TGTGCCATCGACCGCCACTGGGGTATGAATTCACCCCTCCACTTT | CAIDRHWGMNSPLHF
NA | NA | TRBJ1-3 | TRBV9 | TGTGCCAGCAGCGTAGAGGGAGCAGAAGGAAACACCATATATTTT | CASSVEGAEGNTIYF